This T cell receptor beta chain was retrieved from a study of identical twins. Study results and caveats: Sequences that were out-of-frame, alpha and twin-shared displayed an excess of low generation probability.

In every case, the donor was a healthy Caucasian. Template switching (which added a universal primer site) was used, and cDNA carried unique molecular identifiers. TCRdb re-called the 5' RACE reads through MiXCR, storing one row per CDR3 protein. The sample lists about 260,000 distinct CDR3 sequences, roughly 7% occurring once. As concerns this clonotype: What it recognizes is unknown.

V lost 6 bases to trimming and J lost 4 bases, with 18 bases between them. Per the germline V gene, CDR1 is DFQATT and CDR2 is SNEGSKA (reference sequence). CDR3 length equals 15 residues. These same records also appear under a second study, on yellow fever vaccine responses in identical twins.

This chain joins TRBV20-1 and TRBJ1-4; a possible D gene is TRBD1 (6 bases). The sequenced sample consisted of memory (CD45RO+) T cells sorted from blood. This receptor was taken from a woman aged 18-29 years in good health. CDR3 protein: CSATRLGQINEKLFF. CDR3 DNA sequence: TGCAGTGCAACGAGACTGGGACAAATTAATGAAAAACTGTTTTTT.